The present entry profiles one TCR beta chain with its context. The data were taken from a study of blood T cell repertoires in COVID-19. Study-wide background: The United States, Italy and Spain supplied acute and convalescent COVID-19 samples.

Study processing details: Counts of nucleated cells, estimated from reference gene primer amplification, were obtained. Clones were read by immunoSEQ multiplex PCR, and TCRdb kept only the in-frame ones, dropping some. D and trimming come from the DNA, and the V and J calls and clone size come from that table. The sample lists about 150,000 clones, about four fifths seen once, with about 15% in the top ten. The CDR3 has 18 amino acids. Germline V gives CDR1 GTSNPN, CDR2 SVGIG (reference sequence). Trimming removed 2 bases from V and 15 bases from J; junction bases left unmatched: 25. The chain employs TRBV30 and TRBJ2-1, with 10 nucleotides matching TRBD2. This clonotype was sampled from a woman aged 80 or over with acute or convalescent COVID-19. The sequenced sample was peripheral blood. For the CDR3, the DNA is TGTGCCTGGAGTTTCAGGACTAGCGGAAATGGGCCCCCACATGACGCGTTCTTC. Protein product: CAWSFRTSGNGPPHDAFF.